This T cell receptor (beta chain) was sequenced in a study of cytomegalovirus exposure and HLA in healthy donors. Points on this clone: Antigen specificity is unknown.

PCR amplification relied on 60 Vbeta primers (plus 13 Jbeta primers). TCRdb's table, derived via immunoSEQ multiplex PCR, lists solely in-frame clones and lacks some. The profile shows fewer than 250,000 clones, about nine tenths of them singletons. General study results and limits: As was reported, the classifier diagnosed cytomegalovirus status with high specificity and sensitivity.

The sequence was obtained from a boy between 2 and 10 years old in good health and CMV-seronegative. Sequencing was performed on PBMCs.

The CDR3 reads CARSTGQGSTDTQYF. The CDR3, as DNA: TGTGCCAGAAGCACAGGACAGGGTAGCACAGATACGCAGTATTTT. This chain joins TRBV5-3 and TRBJ2-3, with 8 bases matching TRBD1. TRBV5-3 is recorded as an ORF, its role being uncertain. Unmatched junction bases numbered 4, after V lost 4 bases and J lost 0 bases. This CDR3 has 15 residues.